A single T cell receptor (beta chain) is shown here with its context. No antigen is known for it. A read error may produce the germline difference seen at one junction end. The sample originates from a study of blood T cells in healthy people across ages. Sample-barcoded 5' priming and a J-beta primer mix drove a second PCR of roughly 6 to 12 cycles. Each cDNA molecule carried a tag from a template-switch adaptor that contained 12 random nucleotides. TCRdb redid the calling of the 5' RACE reads with MiXCR, one entry per CDR3 protein. The table shows around 800,000 distinct CDR3 sequences, with around 45% occurring only once. General study findings and limits: Unsorted PBMC input precluded a conclusive naive versus antigen-experienced comparison. Among T cells, TCR beta diversity per million cells dropped roughly linearly as age rose.

The TCR originated in a man aged 80 or over in good health. The material sequenced was blood.

CDR3 residues: CASSLVGTGIGEQFF. CDR3 sequence (DNA): TGTGCTAGCAGCTTAGTCGGGACAGGTATTGGTGAGCAGTTCTTC. This sequence joins TRBV7-7 and TRBJ2-1, with 8 bases lining up with TRBD1. The V gene's germline CDR1 is SSHAT and CDR2 FNYEAQ (reference sequence). The CDR3 totals 15 residues.